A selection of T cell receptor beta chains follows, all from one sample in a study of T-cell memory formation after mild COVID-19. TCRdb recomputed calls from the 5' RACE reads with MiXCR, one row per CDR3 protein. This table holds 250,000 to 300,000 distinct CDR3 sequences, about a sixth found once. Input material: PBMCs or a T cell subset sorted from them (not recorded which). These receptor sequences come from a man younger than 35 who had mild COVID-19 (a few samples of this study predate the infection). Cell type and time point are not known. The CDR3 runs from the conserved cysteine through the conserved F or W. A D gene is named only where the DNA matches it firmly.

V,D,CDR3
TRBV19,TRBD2,CASRGLAGTPGAADTQYF
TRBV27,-,CAIGYNSPLHF
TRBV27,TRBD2,CASTSPGGHGNEQFF
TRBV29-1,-,CSGKSPWDTQYF
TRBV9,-,CASSLRGGNTMYF
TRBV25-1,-,CASSHSANQPQHF
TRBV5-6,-,CASRPGLATEAFF
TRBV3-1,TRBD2,CASSLSGGEAYEQYF
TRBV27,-,CASLQNTEAFF
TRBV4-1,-,CASSQPRGRTGELFF
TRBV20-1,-,CSALGLGLDTQYF
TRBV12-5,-,CASGLESKGRSYEQYF
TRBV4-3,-,CASSQEASSFESFF
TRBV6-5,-,CASYGQPGGYTF
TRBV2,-,CASSDRGSSYNEQFF
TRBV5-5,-,CASSPGPLGNTEAFF
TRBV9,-,CASSVEGWTHNEQFF
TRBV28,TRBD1,CASSVTGGPGNTIYF
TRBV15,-,CATSRAELGEWDTEAFF
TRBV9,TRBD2,CASSVLSGGALEDTQYF
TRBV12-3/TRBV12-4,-,CASSPRSGGETQYF
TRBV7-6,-,CASSPRGHDEQYF
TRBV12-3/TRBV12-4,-,CASRPMGADTQYF
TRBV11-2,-,CASSLVDTEAFF
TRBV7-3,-,CASPGLTGRRETQYF
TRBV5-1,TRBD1,CASSLVAGQGYSGYTF
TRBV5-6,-,CASSLGQGPFYEQYF
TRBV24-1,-,CATSPGAGPTDTQYF
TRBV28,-,CASSLEERRPQHF
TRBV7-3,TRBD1,CASSIQGAGTEAFF
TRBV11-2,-,CASILRPQALPLHF
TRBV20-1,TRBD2,CSGLGAGEYNEQFF
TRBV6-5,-,CGSSAFNEKLFF
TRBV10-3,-,CAISEGGLGANVLTF
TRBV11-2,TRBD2,CASIALAGGRNGELFF
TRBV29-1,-,CSVGGSTDTQYF
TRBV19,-,CASSIQSTEAFF
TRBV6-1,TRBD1,CASSGRDRGFLETQYF
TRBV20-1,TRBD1,CSARVHRGYGYTF
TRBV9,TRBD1,CASSMRQGANEQFF
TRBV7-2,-,CASSLGAGRQPQHF
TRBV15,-,CATSNGGMNQPQHF
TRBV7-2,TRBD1,CASSRRQLDRATNEKLFF
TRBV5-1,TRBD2,CASSLGVERGGYEQYF
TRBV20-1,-,CSARGGRGTSYNSPLHF
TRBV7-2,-,CASSLSPVSNYGYTF
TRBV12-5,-,CASGLVPGDRVEAFF
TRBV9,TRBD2,CASSVVTSGTDTQYF
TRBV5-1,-,CASSSGGNEQFF
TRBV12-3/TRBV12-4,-,CASSLDRYEKLFF
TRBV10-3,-,CAIRGTLLYEQYF
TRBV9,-,CASSVSLGELFF
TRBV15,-,CATSRSNRGGNEQFF
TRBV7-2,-,CASSRDTGELFF
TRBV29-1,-,CSVAGEGNQPQHF
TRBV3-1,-,CASSQDLNQGATQYF
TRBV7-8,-,CASSSDRGIFDKQFF
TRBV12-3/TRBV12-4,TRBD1,CASRQGQYTGELFF
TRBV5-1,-,CASSLPGDIQYF
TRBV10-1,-,CASSPRSGEQFF